These 18 T cell receptor beta chains share one sample of origin, sequenced in a study of beta chain features in type 1 diabetes. Since all of the isolated RNA was reverse transcribed, expressed TCRB transcripts were what got sequenced. Clones were read by immunoSEQ multiplex PCR, and TCRdb kept only the in-frame ones, dropping some. The sample lists 250,000 or so clones, 11% to 15% seen once, with 0.019% in the top ten. These receptors' antigens are unknown. Notes on the study in general: Among patients with Type 1 diabetes, TCRB CDR3s were moderately but significantly shorter in every one of the four CD4+ subsets.

Source material: naive CD4+ T cells from blood. The receptors were gathered from a man aged 25-40 years with type 1 diabetes.

The sample holds a few counts of this clone. The rearrangement joins TRBV6-6 to TRBJ2-7; no clear D gene. V was trimmed by 4 bases and J by 6 bases, leaving 10 bases between them. CDR3 length equals 12 residues. Germline V gene data show CDR1 as MNHNY and CDR2 as SVGAGI (reference sequence). The CDR3 region has the DNA TGTGCCAGCAGTTCCCTCGGGTCCGAGCAGTACTTC. Translated: CASSSLGSEQYF.

This clone was seen only a few times. The chain links TRBV30 to TRBJ1-1; 8 bases are shared with TRBD1. CDR3 length: 13 amino acids. Germline V CDR1 and CDR2: GTSNPN, SVGIG (reference sequence). After removal of 2 bases from V and 4 bases from J, the junction contained 3 bases not matched to a gene. CDR3 amino acids: CAWSQQGVTEAFF. The CDR3 nucleotides are TGTGCCTGGAGTCAACAGGGGGTCACTGAAGCTTTCTTT.

This clone has just a few counts. In DNA, the CDR3 is TGTGCCAGCAGTGAATTGGGGGGGGGCACTGAAGCTTTCTTT. It translates to CASSELGGGTEAFF. The genes are TRBV2 and TRBJ1-1; a possible D gene is TRBD1 (5 bases). CDR3 length: 14 amino acids. The germline V gene encodes CDR1 SNHLY and CDR2 FYNNEI. V was shortened by 2 bases and J by 4 bases, with 11 bases between the two germline ends.

The chain uses TRBV11-3 and TRBJ2-1; 15 nucleotides match TRBD2. The germline CDR1 and CDR2 sequences are SGHNT and YENEEA. The CDR3 length is 16 residues. Losses at the gene ends were 3 bases for V and 3 bases for J; bases not matched to a gene: 0. This chain's CDR3 is CASSLGLAGGYNEQFF. The CDR3 region has the DNA TGTGCCAGCAGCTTGGGACTAGCGGGAGGCTACAATGAGCAGTTCTTC. Filled out from reference TRBV11-3 and TRBJ2-1, the complete variable domain reads EAGVVQSPRYKIIEKKQPVAFWCNPISGHNTLYWYLQNLGQGPELLIRYENEEAVDDSQLPKDRFSAERLKGVDSTLKIQPAELGDSAVYLCASSLGLAGGYNEQFFGPGTRLTVL.

The chain carries TRBV6-5 and TRBJ2-5; D unclear. Germline V lookup: CDR1 MNHEY, CDR2 SVGAGI. V was pared by 4 bases and J by 5 bases, with 17 bases between. The CDR3 covers 15 residues. The CDR3 bases are TGTGCCAGCAGTTTAGCCAGAGAAAAGCAGGAGACCCAGTACTTC. Its protein product is CASSLAREKQETQYF.

This chain connects TRBV9 to TRBJ1-2; no clear D gene. CDR1 and CDR2 from the germline V gene are SGDLS and YYNGEE. Trimming stripped 0 bases from V and 4 bases from J, with 13 bases between. The CDR3 is 15 residues long. The chain's CDR3 is CASSVEPRRAYGYTF. In DNA form, the CDR3 reads TGTGCCAGCAGCGTAGAACCTAGGCGGGCCTATGGCTACACCTTC.

This clone has more than one count but fewer than ten. This chain links TRBV5-1 with TRBJ1-1; D ambiguous. The CDR3 runs to 15 residues. Germline CDR1 SGHRS, CDR2 YFSETQ. Trimming took 0 bases from V and 1 from J, leaving 10 bases between them. CDR3 coding DNA: TGCGCCAGCAGCTTGGGGTCGGGGAAGAACACTGAAGCTTTCTTT. Translating it yields CASSLGSGKNTEAFF.

The chain recombines TRBV6-5 with TRBJ1-5; perhaps TRBD1 as D (6 bases). CDR1 and CDR2 (germline): MNHEY, SVGAGI. Deletions cut 6 bases from V and 4 bases from J, with 10 bases between. This CDR3 contains 13 residues. The CDR3 DNA follows: TGTGCCAGCAGCCGGGACAAGAATCAGCCCCAGCATTTT. It encodes CASSRDKNQPQHF.

The V and J genes are TRBV7-9 and TRBJ2-1; D might be TRBD2 (7 bases). Looked up from germline, CDR1 is SEHNR and CDR2 is FQNEAQ (reference sequence). V lost 5 bases and J lost 0, with 14 bases in between. The CDR3 totals 16 residues. The CDR3 spells CASSRRGGLSYNEQFF. In nucleotides, the CDR3 is TGTGCCAGCAGCCGAAGGGGGGGACTCTCCTACAATGAGCAGTTCTTC.

The chain employs TRBV4-1 and TRBJ2-7, with D perhaps TRBD2 (6 bases). The length of the CDR3 is 18 residues. Germline V CDR1 and CDR2: MGHRA, YSYEKL. Trimming pared 4 bases from V and 0 bases from J, leaving 22 bases between. CDR3 nucleotide sequence: TGCGCCAGCAGCCCCCTCAAGGTGTTAGCGGCGAGCTCCTACGAGCAGTACTTC. It yields the protein CASSPLKVLAASSYEQYF.

The sample holds a few counts of this clone. This rearrangement joins TRBV5-1 to TRBJ2-2; tentative D call: TRBD1 (6 bases). The CDR3 covers 16 residues. Germline CDR1 reads SGHRS; CDR2 reads YFSETQ. V lost 3 bases and J lost 0, with 12 bases in between. CDR3 protein: CASSWSGTSNTGELFF. Here the CDR3 DNA reads TGCGCCAGCAGCTGGTCCGGGACATCGAACACCGGGGAGCTGTTTTTT.

The CDR3 region is CASSADRGRETQYF. As DNA, the CDR3 is TGCGCCAGCAGTGCCGACAGGGGCAGGGAGACCCAGTACTTC. The chain uses TRBV10-2 and TRBJ2-5; 8 bases line up with TRBD1. The CDR3 covers 14 residues. Germline CDR1 WSHSY, CDR2 SAAADI. The ends lost 4 bases at V and 5 bases at J; junction bases unmatched: 6.

This clone was detected a few times. This chain joins TRBV19 and TRBJ1-4; 7 positions agree with TRBD1. Germline V lookup: CDR1 LNHDA, CDR2 SQIVND (reference sequence). Losses at the gene ends were 5 bases for V and 8 bases for J; bases not matched to a gene: 8. This CDR3 region has 14 residues. The CDR3 loop reads CASSLQGGEEKLFF. In DNA form, the CDR3 reads TGTGCCAGTAGTCTCCAGGGGGGAGAAGAAAAACTGTTTTTT.

The V and J genes are TRBV27 and TRBJ2-1; 10 positions match TRBD2. The germline V gene has CDR1 MNHEY and CDR2 SMNVEV (reference sequence). The J segment lost 1 base and the V segment lost 0 bases, leaving 6 bases of the junction unmatched. This CDR3 has 18 amino acids. CDR3 loop: CASSLSSGRKRSYNEQFF. The CDR3 DNA is TGTGCCAGCAGTTTATCTAGCGGGAGGAAAAGATCCTACAATGAGCAGTTCTTC.

The V call is TRBV5-1, the J call TRBJ2-3; 8 bases fit TRBD1. In germline, CDR1 is SGHRS, CDR2 YFSETQ. The CDR3 length is 15 residues. J was trimmed by 3 bases and V by 4 bases; bases with no gene match: 7. This CDR3 reads CASSGGQGGTDTQYF. The DNA of the CDR3 is TGCGCCAGCAGCGGAGGACAGGGTGGTACAGATACGCAGTATTTT.

This clone was found a few times. The chain carries TRBV5-1 and TRBJ2-1; 10 nucleotides line up with TRBD1. Unmatched junction bases numbered 2, after V lost 4 bases and J lost 7 bases. In germline, CDR1 is SGHRS, CDR2 YFSETQ. The CDR3 sequence is 13 residues long. This chain's CDR3 is CASSQGQGNEQFF. The DNA for the CDR3 is TGCGCCAGCAGCCAGGGACAGGGGAATGAGCAGTTCTTC.

This clone was observed a handful of times. One end of the junction is discordant with germline, which a read error may explain. The genes are TRBV6-5 and TRBJ2-6; maybe TRBD1 (6 bases). Germline CDR1 and CDR2: MNHEY and SVGAGI. The CDR3 extends over 15 amino acids. CDR3 sequence (DNA): TGTGCCATCAGTTGGACAGCCCCAGGGGCCAACGTCCTGACTTTC. It yields the protein CAISWTAPGANVLTF.

This clone was seen a handful of times. Here the CDR3 DNA reads TGTGCCAGCAGGCTAACAGGGGTCGGCTATGGCTACACCTTC. This sequence encodes CASRLTGVGYGYTF. V usage is TRBV28 and J usage is TRBJ1-2; 7 nucleotides line up with TRBD1. The CDR3 is made up of 14 amino acids. Germline CDR1 is MDHEN and CDR2 is SYDVKM. The J segment lost 4 bases and the V segment lost 6 bases, leaving 8 bases of the junction unmatched.